This TCR beta chain was profiled in a study of cytomegalovirus exposure and HLA in healthy donors. V lost 4 bases and J 3 bases, leaving 6 bases between the germline ends. CDR1 is MNHEY and CDR2 is SMNVEV in the germline V gene (reference sequence). This CDR3 comprises 13 residues. Primers included in the PCR were 60 Vbeta and 13 Jbeta primers. Method: immunoSEQ multiplex PCR; TCRdb's copy keeps in-frame clones and lacks some. The top ten hold 5.5% to 6.5% of the sample, which has about 150,000 clones, more than 75% seen once. The chain employs TRBV27 and TRBJ2-2; D gene uncertain. The TCR sequence derives from a middle-aged woman in good health and CMV-seropositive. Material: PBMCs. The CDR3, as DNA: TGTGCCAGCAGTTCACACCACACCGGGGAGCTGTTTTTT. Translation: CASSSHHTGELFF.